This T cell receptor beta chain is from a study of blood T cell dynamics during melanoma immunotherapy. V dropped 3 bases and J dropped 1; count of bases not matched to a gene: 4. The CDR3 runs to 14 residues. Germline V gives CDR1 SGHNT, CDR2 YYREEE (reference sequence). Time point defined: pre-treatment baseline. One draw preceded checkpoint blockade; another followed its first cycle at week 3. Disease control meant complete response, partial response or stable disease at 12 weeks. Patients with prior systemic cancer treatment, concomitant immunosuppressants, or other active malignancies were excluded. Every bulk PBMC sample received the same 350 ng of DNA. Assay used: immunoSEQ multiplex PCR; TCRdb lists only in-frame clones, some missing. The repertoire holds tens of thousands of clones, with around nine tenths as singletons.

The V call is TRBV5-4, the J call TRBJ2-7, with 7 bases aligning to TRBD1. The TCR originated in a human donor with melanoma. Specimen: blood, collected from a patient treated with checkpoint blockade. CDR3 DNA sequence: TGTGCCAGCAGCTCGAGGGGACAGTCCTACGAGCAGTACTTC. It codes for CASSSRGQSYEQYF.